This T cell receptor (beta chain) was recorded in a study of blood T cell repertoires in COVID-19. Overall study: COVID-19 samples from acute and convalescent phases originated in the United States, Italy and Spain. In each case, the material was cDNA or gDNA derived from T cells, B-cell-depleted T cells, or PBMCs.

A few counts support this clone. Between the trimmed V and J ends, which lost 8 bases and 1 base, there was a span of 8 bases. This CDR3 has 12 residues. Germline loops: CDR1 SNHLY, CDR2 FYNNEI. The data were produced by immunoSEQ multiplex PCR, yet TCRdb's version contains in-frame clones alone and is incomplete. This sample yields 270,000 or so clones, of which under 90% are seen a single time; 2.5% to 3.5% belongs to the top ten. This TCR was sampled from a woman aged 55 to 70 with active or convalescent COVID-19. The V call is TRBV2, the J call TRBJ2-5; D is perhaps TRBD1 (5 bases). Sample: peripheral blood. The CDR3 reads CASRQSQETQYF. The CDR3 DNA reads TGTGCCAGCCGACAGTCCCAAGAGACCCAGTACTTC.